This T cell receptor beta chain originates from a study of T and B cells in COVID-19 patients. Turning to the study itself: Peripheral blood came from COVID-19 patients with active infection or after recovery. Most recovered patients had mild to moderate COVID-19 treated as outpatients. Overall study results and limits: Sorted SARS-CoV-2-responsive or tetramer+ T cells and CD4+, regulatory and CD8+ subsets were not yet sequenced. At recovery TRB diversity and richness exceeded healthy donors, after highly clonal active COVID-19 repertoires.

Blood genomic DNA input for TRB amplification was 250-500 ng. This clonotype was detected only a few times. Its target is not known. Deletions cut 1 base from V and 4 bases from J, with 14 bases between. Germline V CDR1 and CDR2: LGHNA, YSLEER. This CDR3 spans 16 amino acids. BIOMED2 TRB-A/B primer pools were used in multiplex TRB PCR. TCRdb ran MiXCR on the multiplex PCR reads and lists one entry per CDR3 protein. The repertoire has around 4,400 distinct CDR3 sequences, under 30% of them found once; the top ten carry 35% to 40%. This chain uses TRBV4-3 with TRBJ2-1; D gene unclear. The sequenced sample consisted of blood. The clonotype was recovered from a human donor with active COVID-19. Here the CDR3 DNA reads TGCGCCAGCAGCCAAGCCTTAGGAGCTTTTTACAATGAGCAGTTCTTC. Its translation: CASSQALGAFYNEQFF.